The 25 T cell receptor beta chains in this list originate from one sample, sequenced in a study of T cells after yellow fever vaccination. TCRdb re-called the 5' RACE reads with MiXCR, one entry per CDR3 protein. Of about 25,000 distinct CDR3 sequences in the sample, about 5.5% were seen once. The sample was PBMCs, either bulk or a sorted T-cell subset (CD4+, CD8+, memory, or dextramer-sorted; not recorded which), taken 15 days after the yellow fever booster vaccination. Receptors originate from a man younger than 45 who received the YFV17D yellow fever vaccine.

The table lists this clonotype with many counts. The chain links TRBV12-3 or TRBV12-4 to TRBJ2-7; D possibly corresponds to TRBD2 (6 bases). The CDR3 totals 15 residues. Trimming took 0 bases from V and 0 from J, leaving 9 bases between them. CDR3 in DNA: TGTGCCAGCAGTTTAGCGGGAGGCGACTCCTACGAGCAGTACTTC. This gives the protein CASSLAGGDSYEQYF.

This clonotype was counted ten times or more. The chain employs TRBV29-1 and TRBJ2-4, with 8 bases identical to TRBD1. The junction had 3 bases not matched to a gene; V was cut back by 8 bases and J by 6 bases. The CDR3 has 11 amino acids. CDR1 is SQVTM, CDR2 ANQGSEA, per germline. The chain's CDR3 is CSTGQANIQYF. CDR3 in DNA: TGCAGCACGGGACAGGCAAACATTCAGTACTTC.

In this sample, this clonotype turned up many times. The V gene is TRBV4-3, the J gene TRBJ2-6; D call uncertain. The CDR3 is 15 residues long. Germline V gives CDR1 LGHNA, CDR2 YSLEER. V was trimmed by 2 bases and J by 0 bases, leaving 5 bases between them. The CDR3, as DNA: TGCGCCAGCAGCCAAACAGCCTCTGGGGCCAACGTCCTGACTTTC. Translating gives CASSQTASGANVLTF.

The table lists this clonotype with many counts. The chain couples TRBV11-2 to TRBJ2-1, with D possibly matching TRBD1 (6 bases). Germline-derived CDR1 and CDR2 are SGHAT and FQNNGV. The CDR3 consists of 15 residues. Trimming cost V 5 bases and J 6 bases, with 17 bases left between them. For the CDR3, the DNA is TGTGCCAGCAGCGTTATACAGGGTGACCCCAATGAGCAGTTCTTC. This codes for CASSVIQGDPNEQFF.

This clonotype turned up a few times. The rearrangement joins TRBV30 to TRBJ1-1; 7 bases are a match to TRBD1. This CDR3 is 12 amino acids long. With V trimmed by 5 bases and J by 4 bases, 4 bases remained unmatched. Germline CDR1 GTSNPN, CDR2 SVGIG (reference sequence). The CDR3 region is CAWQGQATEAFF. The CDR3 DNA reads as TGTGCCTGGCAAGGACAGGCCACTGAAGCTTTCTTT.

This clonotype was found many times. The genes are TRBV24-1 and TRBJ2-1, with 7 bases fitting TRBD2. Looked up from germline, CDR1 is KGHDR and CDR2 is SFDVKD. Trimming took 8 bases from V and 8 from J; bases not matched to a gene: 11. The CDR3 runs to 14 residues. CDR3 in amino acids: CATTTGTKVDEQFF. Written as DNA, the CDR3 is TGTGCCACCACTACCGGGACTAAGGTCGATGAGCAGTTCTTC.

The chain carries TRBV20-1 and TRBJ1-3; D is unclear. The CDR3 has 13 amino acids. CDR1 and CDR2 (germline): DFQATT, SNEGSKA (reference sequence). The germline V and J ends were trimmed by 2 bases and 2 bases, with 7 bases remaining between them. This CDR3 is CSARHPTGNTIYF. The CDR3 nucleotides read TGCAGTGCTAGACATCCGACTGGAAACACCATATATTTT.

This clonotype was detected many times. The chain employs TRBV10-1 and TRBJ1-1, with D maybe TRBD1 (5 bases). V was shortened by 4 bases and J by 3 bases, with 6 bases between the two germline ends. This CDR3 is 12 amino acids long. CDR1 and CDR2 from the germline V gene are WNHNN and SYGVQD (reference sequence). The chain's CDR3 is CASSGDYTEAFF. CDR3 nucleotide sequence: TGCGCCAGCAGTGGGGACTACACTGAAGCTTTCTTT.

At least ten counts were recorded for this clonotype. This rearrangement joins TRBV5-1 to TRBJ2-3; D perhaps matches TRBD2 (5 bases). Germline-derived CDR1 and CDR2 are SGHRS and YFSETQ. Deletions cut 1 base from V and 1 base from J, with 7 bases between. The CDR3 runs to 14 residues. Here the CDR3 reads CASSLRRGTDTQYF. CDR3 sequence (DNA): TGCGCCAGCAGCTTGAGGCGGGGCACAGATACGCAGTATTTT.

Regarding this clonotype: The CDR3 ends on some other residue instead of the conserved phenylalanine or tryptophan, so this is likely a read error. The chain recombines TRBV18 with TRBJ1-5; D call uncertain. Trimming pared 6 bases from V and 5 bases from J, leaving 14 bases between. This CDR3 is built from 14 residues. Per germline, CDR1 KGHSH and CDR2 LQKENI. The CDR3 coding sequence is TGTGCCAGCTCCCGTCAAGTCGACGATCAGCCCCAGCATATT. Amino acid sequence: CASSRQVDDQPQHI.

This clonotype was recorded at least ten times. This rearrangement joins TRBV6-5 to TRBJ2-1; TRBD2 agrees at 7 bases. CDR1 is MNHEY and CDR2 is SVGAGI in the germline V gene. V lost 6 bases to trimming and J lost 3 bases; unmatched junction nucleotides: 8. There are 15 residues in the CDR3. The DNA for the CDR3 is TGTGCCAGCAGCCCGAGGGAGGGACTCTACAATGAGCAGTTCTTC. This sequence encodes CASSPREGLYNEQFF.

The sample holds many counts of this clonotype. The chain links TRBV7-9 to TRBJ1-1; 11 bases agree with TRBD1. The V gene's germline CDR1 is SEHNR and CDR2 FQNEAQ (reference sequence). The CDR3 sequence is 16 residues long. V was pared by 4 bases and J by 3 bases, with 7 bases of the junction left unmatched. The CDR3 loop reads CASSSDRGQGDTEAFF. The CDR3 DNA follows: TGTGCCAGCAGCTCCGACAGGGGACAGGGGGACACTGAAGCTTTCTTT.

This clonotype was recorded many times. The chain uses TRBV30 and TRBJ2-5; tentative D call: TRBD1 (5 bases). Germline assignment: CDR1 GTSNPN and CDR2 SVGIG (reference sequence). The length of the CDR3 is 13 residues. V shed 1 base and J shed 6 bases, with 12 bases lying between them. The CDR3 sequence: CAWSEGSSQTQYF. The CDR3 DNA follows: TGTGCCTGGAGTGAGGGGTCCTCTCAGACCCAGTACTTC.

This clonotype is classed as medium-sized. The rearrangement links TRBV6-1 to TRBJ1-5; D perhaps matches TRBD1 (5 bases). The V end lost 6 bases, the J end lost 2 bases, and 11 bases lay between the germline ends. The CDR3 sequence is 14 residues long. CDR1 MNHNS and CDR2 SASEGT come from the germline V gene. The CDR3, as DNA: TGTGCCAGCAGGGACGGAGGGGGCAATCAGCCCCAGCATTTT. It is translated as CASRDGGGNQPQHF.

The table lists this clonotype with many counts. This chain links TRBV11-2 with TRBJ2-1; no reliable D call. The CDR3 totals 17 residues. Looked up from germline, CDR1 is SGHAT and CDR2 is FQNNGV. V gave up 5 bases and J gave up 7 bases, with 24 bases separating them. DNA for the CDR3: TGTGCCAGCAGCCCCCGAATAGTTTCGAGAGTCGCAAATGAGCAGTTCTTC. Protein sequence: CASSPRIVSRVANEQFF.

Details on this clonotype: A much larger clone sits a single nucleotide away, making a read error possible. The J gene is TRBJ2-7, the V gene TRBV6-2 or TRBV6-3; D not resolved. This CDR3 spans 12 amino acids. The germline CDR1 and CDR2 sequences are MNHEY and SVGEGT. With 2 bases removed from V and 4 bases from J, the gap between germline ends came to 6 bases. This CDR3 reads CASSYPYYEQYF. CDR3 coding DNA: TGTGCCAGCAGTTACCCTTATTACGAGCAGTACTTC.

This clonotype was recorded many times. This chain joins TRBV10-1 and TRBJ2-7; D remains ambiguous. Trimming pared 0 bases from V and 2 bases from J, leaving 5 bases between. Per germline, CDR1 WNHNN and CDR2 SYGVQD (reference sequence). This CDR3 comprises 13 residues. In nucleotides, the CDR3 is TGCGCCAGCAGTGAGTCAGGAGCCTACGAGCAGTACTTC. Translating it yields CASSESGAYEQYF.

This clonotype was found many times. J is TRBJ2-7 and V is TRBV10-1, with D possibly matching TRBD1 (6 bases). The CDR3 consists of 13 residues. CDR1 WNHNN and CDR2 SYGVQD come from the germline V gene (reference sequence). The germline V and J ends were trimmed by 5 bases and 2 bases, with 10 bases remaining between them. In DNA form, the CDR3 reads TGCGCCAGCAGTTCTGGACAGACCTACGAGCAGTACTTC. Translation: CASSSGQTYEQYF.

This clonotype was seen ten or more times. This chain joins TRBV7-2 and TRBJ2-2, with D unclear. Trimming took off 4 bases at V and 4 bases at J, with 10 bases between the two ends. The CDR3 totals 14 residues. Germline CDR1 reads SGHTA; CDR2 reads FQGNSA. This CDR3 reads CASSSWASTGELFF. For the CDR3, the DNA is TGTGCCAGCAGCTCATGGGCCTCCACCGGGGAGCTGTTTTTT.

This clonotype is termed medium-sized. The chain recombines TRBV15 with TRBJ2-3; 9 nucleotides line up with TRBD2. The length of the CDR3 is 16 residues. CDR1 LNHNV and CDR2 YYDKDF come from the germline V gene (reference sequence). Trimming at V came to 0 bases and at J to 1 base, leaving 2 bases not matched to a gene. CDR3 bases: TGTGCCACCAGCAGAGATAGCGGGAGACGCACAGATACGCAGTATTTT. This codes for CATSRDSGRRTDTQYF. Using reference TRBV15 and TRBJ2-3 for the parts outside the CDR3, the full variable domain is DAMVIQNPRYQVTQFGKPVTLSCSQTLNHNVMYWYQQKSSQAPKLLFHYYDKDFNNEADTPDNFQSRRPNTSFCFLDIRSPGLGDTAMYLCATSRDSGRRTDTQYFGPGTRLTVL.

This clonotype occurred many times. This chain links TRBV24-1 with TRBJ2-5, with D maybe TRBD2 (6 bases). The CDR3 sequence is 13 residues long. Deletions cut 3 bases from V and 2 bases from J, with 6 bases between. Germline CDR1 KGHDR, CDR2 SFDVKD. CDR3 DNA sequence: TGTGCCACCAGTGATGGGGGGCAAGAGACCCAGTACTTC. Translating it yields CATSDGGQETQYF.

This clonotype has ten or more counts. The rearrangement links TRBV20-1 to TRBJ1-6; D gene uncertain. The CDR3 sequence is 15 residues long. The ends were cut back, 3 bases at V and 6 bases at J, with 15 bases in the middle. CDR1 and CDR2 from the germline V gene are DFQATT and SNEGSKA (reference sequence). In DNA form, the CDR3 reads TGCAGTGCTAGTCGGCAGACGGTGGGTAATTCACCCCTCCACTTT. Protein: CSASRQTVGNSPLHF.

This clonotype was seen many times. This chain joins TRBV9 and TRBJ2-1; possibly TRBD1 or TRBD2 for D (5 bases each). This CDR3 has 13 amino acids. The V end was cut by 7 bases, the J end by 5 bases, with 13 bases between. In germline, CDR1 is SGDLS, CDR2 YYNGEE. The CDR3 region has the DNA TGTGCCAGCTCCCCCGGGACCCACAATGAGCAGTTCTTC. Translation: CASSPGTHNEQFF.

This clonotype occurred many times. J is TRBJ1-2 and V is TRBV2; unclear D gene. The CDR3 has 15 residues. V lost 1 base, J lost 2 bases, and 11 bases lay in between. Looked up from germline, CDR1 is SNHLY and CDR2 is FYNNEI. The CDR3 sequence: CASSEGSPSNYGYTF. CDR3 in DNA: TGTGCCAGCAGTGAAGGGTCCCCATCAAACTATGGCTACACCTTC.

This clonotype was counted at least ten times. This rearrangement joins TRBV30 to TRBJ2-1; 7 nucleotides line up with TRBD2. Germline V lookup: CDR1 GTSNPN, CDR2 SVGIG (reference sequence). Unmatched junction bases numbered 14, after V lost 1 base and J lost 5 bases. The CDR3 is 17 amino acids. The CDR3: CAWSASRTSAAHNEQFF. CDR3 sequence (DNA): TGTGCCTGGAGTGCCTCAAGAACTAGCGCAGCTCACAATGAGCAGTTCTTC. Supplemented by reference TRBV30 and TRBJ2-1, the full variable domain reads SQTIHQWPATLVQPVGSPLSLECTVEGTSNPNLYWYRQAAGRGLQLLFYSVGIGQISSEVPQNLSASRPQDRQFILSSKKLLLSDSGFYLCAWSASRTSAAHNEQFFGPGTRLTVL.